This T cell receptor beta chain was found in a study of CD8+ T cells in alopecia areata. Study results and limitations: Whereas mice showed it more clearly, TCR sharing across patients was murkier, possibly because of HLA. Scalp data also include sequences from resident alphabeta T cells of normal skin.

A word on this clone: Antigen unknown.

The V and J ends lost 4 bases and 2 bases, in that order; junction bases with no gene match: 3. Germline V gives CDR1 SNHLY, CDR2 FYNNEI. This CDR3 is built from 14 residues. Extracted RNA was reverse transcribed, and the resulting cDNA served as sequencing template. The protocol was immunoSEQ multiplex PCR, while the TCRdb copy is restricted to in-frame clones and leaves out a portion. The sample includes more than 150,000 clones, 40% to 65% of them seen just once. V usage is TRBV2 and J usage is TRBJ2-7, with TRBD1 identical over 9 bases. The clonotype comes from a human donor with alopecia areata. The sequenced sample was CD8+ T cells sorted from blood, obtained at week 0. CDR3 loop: CASSGTGEAYEQYF. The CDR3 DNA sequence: TGTGCCAGCAGTGGGACAGGGGAGGCCTACGAGCAGTACTTC.